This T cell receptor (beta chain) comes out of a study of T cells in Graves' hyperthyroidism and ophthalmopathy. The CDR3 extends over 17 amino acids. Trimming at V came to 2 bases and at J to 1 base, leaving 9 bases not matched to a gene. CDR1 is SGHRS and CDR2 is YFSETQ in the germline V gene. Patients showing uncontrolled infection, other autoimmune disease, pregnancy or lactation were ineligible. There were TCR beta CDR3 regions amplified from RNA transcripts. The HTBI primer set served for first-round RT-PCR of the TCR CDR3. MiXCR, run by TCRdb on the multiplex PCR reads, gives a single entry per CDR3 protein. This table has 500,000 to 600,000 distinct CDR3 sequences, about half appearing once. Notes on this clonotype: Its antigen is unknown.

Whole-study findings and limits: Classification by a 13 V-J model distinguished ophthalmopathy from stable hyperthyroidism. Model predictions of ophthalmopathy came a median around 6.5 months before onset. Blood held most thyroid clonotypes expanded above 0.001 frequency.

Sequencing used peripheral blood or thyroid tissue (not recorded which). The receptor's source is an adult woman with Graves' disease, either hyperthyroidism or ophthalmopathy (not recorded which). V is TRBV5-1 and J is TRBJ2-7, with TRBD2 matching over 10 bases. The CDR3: CASSLQPGLASSYEQYF. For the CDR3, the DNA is TGCGCCAGCAGCTTACAACCGGGACTAGCGTCGTCCTACGAGCAGTACTTC.